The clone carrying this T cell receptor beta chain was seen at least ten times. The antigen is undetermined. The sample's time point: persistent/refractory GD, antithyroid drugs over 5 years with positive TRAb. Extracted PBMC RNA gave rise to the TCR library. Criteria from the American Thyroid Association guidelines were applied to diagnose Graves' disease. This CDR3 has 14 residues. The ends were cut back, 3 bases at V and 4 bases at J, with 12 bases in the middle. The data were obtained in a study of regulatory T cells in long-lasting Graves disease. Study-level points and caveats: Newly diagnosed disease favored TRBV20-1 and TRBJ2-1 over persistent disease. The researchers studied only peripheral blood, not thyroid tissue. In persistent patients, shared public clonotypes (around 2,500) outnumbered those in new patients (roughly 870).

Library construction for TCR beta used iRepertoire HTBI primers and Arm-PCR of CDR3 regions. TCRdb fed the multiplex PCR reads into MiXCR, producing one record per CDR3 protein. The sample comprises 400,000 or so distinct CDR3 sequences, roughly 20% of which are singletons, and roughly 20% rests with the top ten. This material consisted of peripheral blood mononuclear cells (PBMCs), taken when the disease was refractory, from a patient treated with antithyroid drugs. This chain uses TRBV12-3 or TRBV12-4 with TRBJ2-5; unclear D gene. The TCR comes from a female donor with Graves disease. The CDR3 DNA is TGTGCCAGCAGTTTTTCACAGCCAAGAGAGACCCAGTACTTC. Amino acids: CASSFSQPRETQYF.